This T cell receptor (beta chain) appears in the sequencing data of a study of T-cell reconstitution after alpha-beta-depleted transplantation in children. Unique molecular identifiers were used to barcode this TCRbeta library. TCRdb fed the PCR reads into MiXCR, producing one record per CDR3 protein. The table lists roughly 350,000 distinct CDR3 sequences, about 9.3% of them singletons. The clonotype comes from a human donor who donated a stem cell graft to a child with acute lymphoblastic leukemia. This material consisted of PBMCs from the stem cell graft donor, taken from the stem cell graft.

The CDR3 coding sequence is TGTGCCAGCGGAGCGGGGCTCGCCTACGAGCAGTACTTC. It encodes CASGAGLAYEQYF. The chain joins TRBV4-2 to TRBJ2-7; TRBD2 matches at 7 bases. The CDR3 loop spans 13 amino acids. In germline, CDR1 is LGHNA, CDR2 YNFKEQ. V lost 8 bases, J lost 2 bases, and 6 bases stayed unmatched.